This note documents a single T cell receptor (beta chain) sequence. The ends were cut back, 4 bases at V and 4 bases at J, with 14 bases in the middle. This CDR3 region has 14 residues. Germline loops: CDR1 SGDLS, CDR2 YYNGEE. Authors' methods: Reference gene primers were amplified, and this amplification served to estimate nucleated cell counts. The assay was immunoSEQ multiplex PCR, and TCRdb's table has in-frame clones only and misses some. V, J and clone size were drawn from that table, and D and trimming were deduced from the DNA. The table lists under 300,000 clones, approximately 85% of them singletons. The sample comes from a study of blood T cell repertoires in COVID-19. Across the whole study: The United States, Italy and Spain supplied acute and convalescent COVID-19 samples. PBMCs, B-cell-depleted T cells, or T cells were the source of the cDNA or gDNA that made up the material.

This receptor was identified in a man aged 50-60 years with acute or convalescent COVID-19. The chain combines TRBV9 with TRBJ1-1; perhaps TRBD1 as D (6 bases). Material for sequencing was peripheral blood. CDR3 in amino acids: CASSSQGRGTEAFF. DNA for the CDR3: TGTGCCAGCAGCTCACAGGGTAGGGGCACTGAAGCTTTCTTT. Looking up the rest from reference TRBV9 and TRBJ1-1 gives the full variable domain: DSGVTQTPKHLITATGQRVTLRCSPRSGDLSVYWYQQSLDQGLQFLIQYYNGEERAKGNILERFSAQQFPDLHSELNLSSLELGDSALYFCASSSQGRGTEAFFGQGTRLTVV.